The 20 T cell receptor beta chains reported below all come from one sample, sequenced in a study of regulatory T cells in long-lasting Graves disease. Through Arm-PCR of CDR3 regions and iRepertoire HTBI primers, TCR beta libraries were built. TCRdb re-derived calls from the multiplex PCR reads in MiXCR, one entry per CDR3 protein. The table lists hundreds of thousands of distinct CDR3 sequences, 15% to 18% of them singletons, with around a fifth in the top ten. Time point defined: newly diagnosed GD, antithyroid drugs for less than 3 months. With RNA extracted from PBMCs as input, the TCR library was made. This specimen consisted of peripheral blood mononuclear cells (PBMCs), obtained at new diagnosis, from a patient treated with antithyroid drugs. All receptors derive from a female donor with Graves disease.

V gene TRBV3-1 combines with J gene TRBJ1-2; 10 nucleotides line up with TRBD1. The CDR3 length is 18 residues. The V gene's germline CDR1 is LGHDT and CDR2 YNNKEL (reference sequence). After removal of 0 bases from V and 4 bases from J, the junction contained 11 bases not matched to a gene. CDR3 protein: CASSQDPPATGGGYGYTF. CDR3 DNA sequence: TGTGCCAGCAGCCAAGATCCCCCCGCGACAGGGGGCGGCTATGGCTACACCTTC.

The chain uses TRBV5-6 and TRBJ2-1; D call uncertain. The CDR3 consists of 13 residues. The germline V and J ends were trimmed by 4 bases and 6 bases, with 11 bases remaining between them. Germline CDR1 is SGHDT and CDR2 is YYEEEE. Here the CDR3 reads CASSLVSSNEQFF. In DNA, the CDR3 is TGTGCCAGCAGCCTCGTTTCCAGCAATGAGCAGTTCTTC.

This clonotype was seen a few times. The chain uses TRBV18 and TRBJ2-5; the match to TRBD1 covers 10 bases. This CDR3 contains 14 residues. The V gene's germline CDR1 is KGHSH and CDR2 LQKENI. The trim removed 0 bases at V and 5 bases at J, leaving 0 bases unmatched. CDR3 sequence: CASSPPGQGETQYF. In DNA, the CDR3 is TGTGCCAGCTCACCACCGGGACAGGGGGAGACCCAGTACTTC.

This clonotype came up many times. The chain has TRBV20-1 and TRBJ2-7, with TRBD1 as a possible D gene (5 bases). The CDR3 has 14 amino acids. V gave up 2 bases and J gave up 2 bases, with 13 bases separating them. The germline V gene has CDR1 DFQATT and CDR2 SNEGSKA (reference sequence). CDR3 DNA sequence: TGCAGTGCTAGACCAAGGGGTTCCACCTACGAGCAGTACTTC. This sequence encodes CSARPRGSTYEQYF.

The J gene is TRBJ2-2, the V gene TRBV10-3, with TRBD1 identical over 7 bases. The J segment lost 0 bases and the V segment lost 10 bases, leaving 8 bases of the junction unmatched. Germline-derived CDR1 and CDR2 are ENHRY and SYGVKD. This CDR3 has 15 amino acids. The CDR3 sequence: CATRTGAANTGELFF. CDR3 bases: TGTGCCACCCGAACAGGGGCCGCGAACACCGGGGAGCTGTTTTTT.

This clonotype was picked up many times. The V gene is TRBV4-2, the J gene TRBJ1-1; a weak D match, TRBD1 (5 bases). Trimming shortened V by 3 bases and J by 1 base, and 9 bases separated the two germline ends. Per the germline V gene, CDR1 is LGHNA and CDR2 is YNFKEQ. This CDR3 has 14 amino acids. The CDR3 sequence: CASSQGQANTEAFF. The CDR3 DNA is TGTGCCAGCAGCCAGGGGCAGGCGAACACTGAAGCTTTCTTT.

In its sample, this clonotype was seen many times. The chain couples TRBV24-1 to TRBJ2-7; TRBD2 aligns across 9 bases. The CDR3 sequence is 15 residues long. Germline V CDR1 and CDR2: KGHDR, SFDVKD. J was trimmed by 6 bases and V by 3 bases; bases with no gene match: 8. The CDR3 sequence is CATSDVIAGVAEQYF. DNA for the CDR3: TGTGCCACCAGTGATGTGATAGCGGGAGTAGCCGAGCAGTACTTC.

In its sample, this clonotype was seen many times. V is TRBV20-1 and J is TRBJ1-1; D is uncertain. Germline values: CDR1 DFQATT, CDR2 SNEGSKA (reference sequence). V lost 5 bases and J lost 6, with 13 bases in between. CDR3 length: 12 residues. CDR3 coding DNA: TGCAGTGCTGGCATCCGGGCCGCTGAAGCTTTCTTT. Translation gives CSAGIRAAEAFF.

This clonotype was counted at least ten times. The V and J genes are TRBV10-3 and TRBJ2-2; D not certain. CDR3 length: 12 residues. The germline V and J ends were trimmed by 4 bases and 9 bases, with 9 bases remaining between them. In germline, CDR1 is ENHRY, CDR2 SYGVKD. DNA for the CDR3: TGTGCCATCAGTGGGGAAGGGCGGGAGCTGTTTTTT. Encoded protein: CAISGEGRELFF.

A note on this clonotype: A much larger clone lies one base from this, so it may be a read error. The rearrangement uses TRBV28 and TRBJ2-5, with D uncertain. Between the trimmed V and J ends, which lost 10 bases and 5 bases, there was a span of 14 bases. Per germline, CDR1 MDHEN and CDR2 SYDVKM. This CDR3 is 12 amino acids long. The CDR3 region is CANNRPQETQYF. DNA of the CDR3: TGTGCCAACAATAGGCCCCAGGAGACCCAGTACTTC.

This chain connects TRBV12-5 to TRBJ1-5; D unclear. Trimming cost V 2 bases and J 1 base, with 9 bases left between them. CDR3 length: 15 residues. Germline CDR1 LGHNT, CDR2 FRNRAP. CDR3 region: CASGLTNDSNQPQHF. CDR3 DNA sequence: TGTGCTAGTGGTTTGACAAACGACAGCAATCAGCCCCAGCATTTT.

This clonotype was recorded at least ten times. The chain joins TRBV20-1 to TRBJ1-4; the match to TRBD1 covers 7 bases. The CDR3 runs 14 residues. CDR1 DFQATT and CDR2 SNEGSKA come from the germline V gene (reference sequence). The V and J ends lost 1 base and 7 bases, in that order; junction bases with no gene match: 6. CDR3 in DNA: TGCAGTGCTAGAGGGACAGGACGCATTGAAAAACTGTTTTTT. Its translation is CSARGTGRIEKLFF.

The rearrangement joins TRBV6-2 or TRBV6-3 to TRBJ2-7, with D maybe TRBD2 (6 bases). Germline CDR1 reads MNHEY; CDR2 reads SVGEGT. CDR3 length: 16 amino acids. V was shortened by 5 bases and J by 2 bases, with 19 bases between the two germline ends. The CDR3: CASSERRWEETYEQYF. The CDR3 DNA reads TGTGCCAGCAGTGAAAGAAGGTGGGAGGAAACCTACGAGCAGTACTTC.

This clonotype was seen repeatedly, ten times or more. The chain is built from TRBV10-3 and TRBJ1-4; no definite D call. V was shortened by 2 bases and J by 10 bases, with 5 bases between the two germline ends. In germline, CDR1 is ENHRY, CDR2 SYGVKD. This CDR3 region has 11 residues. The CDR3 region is CAISEQGKLFF. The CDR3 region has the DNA TGTGCCATCAGTGAGCAAGGAAAACTGTTTTTT.

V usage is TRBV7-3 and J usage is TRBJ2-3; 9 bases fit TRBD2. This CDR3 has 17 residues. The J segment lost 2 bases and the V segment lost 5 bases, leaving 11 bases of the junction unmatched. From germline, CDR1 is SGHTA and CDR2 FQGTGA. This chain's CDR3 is CASSPAPSGRPTDTQYF. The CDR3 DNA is TGTGCCAGCAGCCCGGCACCCAGCGGGAGGCCCACAGATACGCAGTATTTT. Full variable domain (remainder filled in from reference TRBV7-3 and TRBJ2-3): GAGVSQTPSNKVTEKGKYVELRCDPISGHTALYWYRQSLGQGPEFLIYFQGTGAADDSGLPNDRFFAVRPEGSVSTLKIQRTERGDSAVYLCASSPAPSGRPTDTQYFGPGTRLTVL.

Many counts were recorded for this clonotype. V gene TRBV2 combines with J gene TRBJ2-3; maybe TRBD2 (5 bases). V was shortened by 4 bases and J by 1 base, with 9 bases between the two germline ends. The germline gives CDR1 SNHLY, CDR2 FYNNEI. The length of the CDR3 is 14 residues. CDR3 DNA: TGTGCCAGCAGTGTTCGGACTGGCACAGATACGCAGTATTTT. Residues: CASSVRTGTDTQYF.

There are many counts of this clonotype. The CDR3 spells CASSWVSSISGANEQFF. The CDR3 bases are TGTGCCAGCAGCTGGGTGTCGTCGATCAGTGGGGCGAATGAGCAGTTCTTC. The V gene is TRBV5-5, the J gene TRBJ2-1, with D maybe TRBD1 (5 bases). Germline values: CDR1 SGHKS, CDR2 YYEKEE (reference sequence). The CDR3 spans 17 residues. V dropped 3 bases and J dropped 7 bases, with 23 bases sitting between them.

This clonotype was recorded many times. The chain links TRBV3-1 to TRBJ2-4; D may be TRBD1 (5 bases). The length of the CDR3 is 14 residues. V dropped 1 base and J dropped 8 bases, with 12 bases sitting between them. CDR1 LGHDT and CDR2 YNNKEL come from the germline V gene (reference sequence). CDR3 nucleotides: TGTGCCAGCAGCCAAGGGCAGGGCTTGCACATTCAGTACTTC. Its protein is CASSQGQGLHIQYF.

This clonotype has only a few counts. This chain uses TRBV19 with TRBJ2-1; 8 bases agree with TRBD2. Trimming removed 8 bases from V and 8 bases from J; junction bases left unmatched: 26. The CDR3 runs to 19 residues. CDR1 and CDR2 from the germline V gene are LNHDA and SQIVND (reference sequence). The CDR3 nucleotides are TGTGCCAGTGGCGTGGATCTCCCGGAGGGCGGGAGGATTCGCGATGAGCAGTTCTTC. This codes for CASGVDLPEGGRIRDEQFF.

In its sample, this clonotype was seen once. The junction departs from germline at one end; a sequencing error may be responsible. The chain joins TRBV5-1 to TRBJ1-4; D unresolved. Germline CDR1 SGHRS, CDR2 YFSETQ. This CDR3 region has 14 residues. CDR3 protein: CTSSPGGANEKLFF. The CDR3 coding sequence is TGCACCAGCAGTCCAGGCGGCGCCAATGAAAAACTGTTTTTT. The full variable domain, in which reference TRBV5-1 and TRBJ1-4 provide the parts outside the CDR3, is KAGVTQTPRYLIKTRGQQVTLSCSPISGHRSVSWYQQTPGQGLQFLFEYFSETQRNKGNFPGRFSGRQFSNSRSEMNVSTLELGDSALYLCTSSPGGANEKLFFGSGTQLSVL.